The rows below give T cell receptor beta chains drawn from one sample of a study of persistence of HIV-infected CD4 T cells. Their antigens remain unidentified. Here immunoSEQ multiplex PCR was the method, and the copy in TCRdb shows in-frame clones only, minus some. The sample includes about 64,000 clones, under 80% of them seen just once. The sample consisted of CD4+ T cells sorted from PBMCs after approximately 18-hour stimulation, taken from a patient who received antiretroviral therapy. Receptor source: an adult man with HIV who was CMV-seropositive. Both conserved end residues are part of each CDR3. A D gene is named only where the DNA matches it firmly. Some rows have no size entry. The others give once, few or many, or a class for an expanded clone.

abundance: -; j_gene: TRBJ1-2; d_gene: TRBD1; v_gene: TRBV2; CDR3nt: TGTGCCAGCAGTCCCCTCGGGACAGAAAACTATGGCTACACCTTC; CDR3aa: CASSPLGTENYGYTF
abundance: -; j_gene: TRBJ2-7; d_gene: -; v_gene: TRBV6-5; CDR3nt: TGTGCCAGCAGTTACCTGAGAGCCGGGTACGAGCAGTACTTC; CDR3aa: CASSYLRAGYEQYF
abundance: -; j_gene: TRBJ1-5; d_gene: -; v_gene: TRBV19; CDR3nt: TGTGCCAGTAGGTCCTATAGCAATCAGCCCCAGCATTTT; CDR3aa: CASRSYSNQPQHF
abundance: few; j_gene: TRBJ1-1; d_gene: -; v_gene: TRBV28; CDR3nt: TGTGCCAGCAGTTTTTCATCCCACGGGGGTTCAAACACTGAAGCTTTCTTT; CDR3aa: CASSFSSHGGSNTEAFF
abundance: -; j_gene: TRBJ1-5; d_gene: TRBD1; v_gene: TRBV6-5; CDR3nt: TGTGCCAGCAGTCTCGGGACAGCAGGCCAGCCCCAGCATTTT; CDR3aa: CASSLGTAGQPQHF
abundance: -; j_gene: TRBJ1-2; d_gene: -; v_gene: TRBV3-1/TRBV3-2; CDR3nt: TGTGCCAGCAGCCCCCTGGAGGGAACGAGTGGCTACACCTTC; CDR3aa: CASSPLEGTSGYTF
abundance: -; j_gene: TRBJ1-6; d_gene: -; v_gene: TRBV5-6; CDR3nt: TGTGCCAGCAGCTTGGGACAGATTAATTCACCCCTCCACTTT; CDR3aa: CASSLGQINSPLHF
abundance: few; j_gene: TRBJ2-1; d_gene: -; v_gene: TRBV6-5; CDR3nt: TGTGCCAGCAGTTACGACAGGAGCTCCTACAATGAGCAGTTCTTC; CDR3aa: CASSYDRSSYNEQFF
abundance: medium-sized; j_gene: TRBJ1-6; d_gene: TRBD1; v_gene: TRBV2; CDR3nt: TGTGCCAGCAGTGAAAACGCAGGGGGCGCAGGATCACCCCTCCACTTT; CDR3aa: CASSENAGGAGSPLHF
abundance: -; j_gene: TRBJ2-2; d_gene: -; v_gene: TRBV10-1; CDR3nt: TGCGCCAGCAGTGCATGGGGATCGAACACCGGGGAGCTGTTTTTT; CDR3aa: CASSAWGSNTGELFF
abundance: -; j_gene: TRBJ1-1; d_gene: TRBD1; v_gene: TRBV3-1/TRBV3-2; CDR3nt: TGTGCCAGCAGCTCCGGGACAGGGGGTGAAGCTTTCTTT; CDR3aa: CASSSGTGGEAFF
abundance: -; j_gene: TRBJ2-5; d_gene: TRBD1; v_gene: TRBV18; CDR3nt: TGTGCCAGCTCACCACCCTCGACAGGGGACGGCGGCCAGTACTTC; CDR3aa: CASSPPSTGDGGQYF
abundance: -; j_gene: TRBJ1-4; d_gene: TRBD1; v_gene: TRBV28; CDR3nt: TGTGCCAGCAGTTCCACTCCAGGGGGGGGTCAGGAAAAACTGTTTTTT; CDR3aa: CASSSTPGGGQEKLFF
abundance: -; j_gene: TRBJ1-1; d_gene: -; v_gene: TRBV19; CDR3nt: TGTGCCAGTAGCAAGACAGCGAACACTGAAGCTTTCTTT; CDR3aa: CASSKTANTEAFF
abundance: -; j_gene: TRBJ1-5; d_gene: -; v_gene: TRBV2; CDR3nt: TGTGCCAGCAGTGATCGGAGGGGCAATCAGCCCCAGCATTTT; CDR3aa: CASSDRRGNQPQHF
abundance: -; j_gene: TRBJ1-1; d_gene: -; v_gene: TRBV5-5; CDR3nt: TGTGCCAGCAGCCCGGGTTCGAATACTGAAGCTTTCTTT; CDR3aa: CASSPGSNTEAFF
abundance: -; j_gene: TRBJ2-7; d_gene: -; v_gene: TRBV6-1; CDR3nt: TGTGCCAGCAGAAAGGATTCCTACGAGCAGTACTTC; CDR3aa: CASRKDSYEQYF
abundance: -; j_gene: TRBJ1-2; d_gene: -; v_gene: TRBV14; CDR3nt: TGTGCCAGCAGCCAACGTCAGGGTCATGGCTACACCTTC; CDR3aa: CASSQRQGHGYTF
abundance: -; j_gene: TRBJ2-6; d_gene: -; v_gene: TRBV29-1; CDR3nt: TGCAGCGCCAATCAGGGCTCTGGGGCCAACGTCCTGACTTTC; CDR3aa: CSANQGSGANVLTF